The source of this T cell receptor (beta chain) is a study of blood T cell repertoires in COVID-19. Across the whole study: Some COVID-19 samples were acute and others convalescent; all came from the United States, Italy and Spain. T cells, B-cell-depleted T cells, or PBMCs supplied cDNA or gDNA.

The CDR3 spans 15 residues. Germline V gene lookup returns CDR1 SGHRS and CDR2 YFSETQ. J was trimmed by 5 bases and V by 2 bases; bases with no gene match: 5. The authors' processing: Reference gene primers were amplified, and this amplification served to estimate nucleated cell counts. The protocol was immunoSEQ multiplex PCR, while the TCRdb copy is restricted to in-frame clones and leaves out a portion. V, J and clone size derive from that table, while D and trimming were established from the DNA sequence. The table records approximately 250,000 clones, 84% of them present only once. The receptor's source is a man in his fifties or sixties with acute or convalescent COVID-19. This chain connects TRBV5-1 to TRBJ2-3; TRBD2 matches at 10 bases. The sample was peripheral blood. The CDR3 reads CASSFSGGAVDTQYF. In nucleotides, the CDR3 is TGCGCCAGCAGCTTCAGCGGGGGGGCGGTAGATACGCAGTATTTT.